The 21 T cell receptor beta chains given below trace back to one sample, sequenced in a study of tumor and adjacent non-tumor tissue in lung cancer. RNA was extracted from bulk tissue without any cell sorting. This non-tumor lung sample came from over 3 cm beyond the tumor edge. The library came from three nested PCR rounds adapted from ARM-PCR protocols. TCRdb independently ran MiXCR on the multiplex PCR reads; one entry per CDR3 protein. This table holds some 100,000 distinct CDR3 sequences, 60% to 70% found once. The specimen was distant non-tumor lung tissue. The receptors come from a man in his sixties with non-small cell lung cancer.

This clonotype has a handful of counts. The chain uses TRBV30 and TRBJ2-7; 9 positions match TRBD1. V dropped 7 bases and J dropped 2; count of bases not matched to a gene: 9. Per germline, CDR1 GTSNPN and CDR2 SVGIG (reference sequence). The CDR3 length is 14 residues. The CDR3 DNA sequence: TGTGCCTTGGAGTCGGGACAGGGCACCTACGAGCAGTACTTC. This sequence encodes CALESGQGTYEQYF.

This clonotype has only one observation. An end of the junction does not agree with germline; a read error may underlie this. The gene calls are TRBV29-1 and TRBJ2-1, with D possibly TRBD1 on 6 matching bases. This CDR3 spans 12 amino acids. The germline CDR1 and CDR2 sequences are SQVTM and ANQGSEA. CDR3 in amino acids: CSIEQGFHDQFF. In DNA, the CDR3 is TGCAGCATTGAACAGGGTTTCCATGACCAGTTCTTC.

This clonotype was recorded a few times. The rearrangement uses TRBV5-8 and TRBJ1-5; maybe TRBD1 (5 bases). The V gene's germline CDR1 is SGHTS and CDR2 YDEGEE. Deletions cut 2 bases from V and 2 bases from J, with 8 bases between. The CDR3 totals 14 residues. The CDR3: CASSFSGGNQPQHF. In nucleotides, the CDR3 is TGTGCCAGCAGCTTCTCGGGGGGCAATCAGCCCCAGCATTTT.

This clonotype came up once. An end of the junction differs from the germline gene, which may be a read error. This chain connects TRBV11-2 to TRBJ2-1; D perhaps matches TRBD2 (6 bases). This CDR3 comprises 15 residues. CDR1 and CDR2 (germline): SGHAT, FQNNGV. The CDR3 region has the DNA TGTGCCAGCAGGTTCGGGACGAGCGGGTACAATGAGCAGGTCTTC. Its translation: CASRFGTSGYNEQVF.

This clonotype was seen a handful of times. The germline gene is not matched at one end of the junction; a read error may be the cause. The genes are TRBV6-6 and TRBJ1-1; 8 bases are shared with TRBD1. Germline values: CDR1 MNHNY, CDR2 SVGAGI (reference sequence). This CDR3 region has 16 residues. DNA of the CDR3: TGTACCAGCAGTTACTCGGGGGACAGGTTGAACACTGAAGCTTTCTTT. As protein: CTSSYSGDRLNTEAFF.

The J gene is TRBJ2-6, the V gene TRBV6-5; either TRBD1 or TRBD2 may fit D (5 bases each). CDR3 length: 15 amino acids. V lost 6 bases and J lost 14, with 23 bases in between. The germline gives CDR1 MNHEY, CDR2 SVGAGI. The chain's CDR3 is CASRGVFSGANLLTF. CDR3 sequence (DNA): TGTGCCAGCAGGGGAGTCTTCTCTGGGGCTAACCTCCTGACTTTC.

This clonotype was counted many times. The V gene is TRBV7-9, the J gene TRBJ2-1; TRBD2 is a possible D gene (6 bases). Germline lookup yields CDR1 SEHNR and CDR2 FQNEAQ (reference sequence). The V end lost 2 bases, the J end lost 6 bases, and 11 bases lay between the germline ends. The CDR3 totals 14 residues. In DNA, the CDR3 is TGTGCCAGCAGCTTAAAAACTAGCTCCAATGAGCAGTTCTTC. This translates into CASSLKTSSNEQFF.

Worth noting for this clonotype: This may be a read error, as it is one base from a much larger clone. The CDR3 end shows no conserved phenylalanine or tryptophan, and so a read error is likely. The V call is TRBV11-2, the J call TRBJ2-1; D remains ambiguous. This CDR3 region has 13 residues. Trimming left V 0 bases short and J 6 bases short, with 6 bases between. In germline, CDR1 is SGHAT, CDR2 FQNNGV. CDR3 nucleotide sequence: TGTGCCAGCAGCTTAGATTCGCTCAATGAGCAGTTCTCC. Amino acid sequence: CASSLDSLNEQFS.

This clonotype counts as medium-sized. The rearrangement uses TRBV11-1 and TRBJ2-2; maybe TRBD2 (5 bases). V shed 4 bases and J shed 8 bases, with 8 bases lying between them. The CDR3 extends over 12 amino acids. CDR1 and CDR2 from the germline V gene are SGHAT and FQDESV (reference sequence). CDR3 coding DNA: TGTGCCAGCAGCTACAGCGGTGGGGAGCTGTTTTTT. It specifies CASSYSGGELFF.

This clonotype was recorded many times. The chain links TRBV4-1 to TRBJ1-1, with D hard to call. Germline-derived CDR1 and CDR2 are MGHRA and YSYEKL. V gave up 1 base and J gave up 2 bases, with 5 bases separating them. This CDR3 spans 13 amino acids. CDR3 bases: TGCGCCAGCAGCCAAGCTAGCAACACTGAAGCTTTCTTT. This translates into CASSQASNTEAFF.

There are many counts of this clonotype. The chain joins TRBV6-2 or TRBV6-3 to TRBJ2-7, with 13 bases lining up with TRBD2. Germline-derived CDR1 and CDR2 are MNHEY and SVGEGT. The CDR3 is 16 amino acids. The V gene end was trimmed by 6 bases and the J gene end by 3 bases; junction bases not matched to a gene: 8. The CDR3 coding sequence is TGTGCCAGCAGAGGAAGGACTAGCGGGGGATTCTACGAGCAGTACTTC. It specifies CASRGRTSGGFYEQYF.

Notes on this clonotype: One end of the junction varies from germline; a read error may be responsible. CDR3 DNA: TGTGCCAGTAGCTTCCGGGCGAACATCGGGGAGCTGTTTTTT. This codes for CASSFRANIGELFF. The chain couples TRBV5-4 to TRBJ2-2, with D uncertain. Germline V gene data show CDR1 as SGHNT and CDR2 as YYREEE (reference sequence). The CDR3 is 14 residues long. Full variable domain (remainder filled in from reference TRBV5-4 and TRBJ2-2): ETGVTQSPTHLIKTRGQQVTLRCSSQSGHNTVSWYQQALGQGPQFIFQYYREEENGRGNFPPRFSGLQFPNYSSELNVNALELDDSALYLCASSFRANIGELFFGEGSRLTVL.

CDR3 loop: CASSLLAGETEAFF. The CDR3 DNA sequence: TGTGCCAGTAGTTTATTGGCGGGCGAGACTGAAGCTTTCTTT. V usage is TRBV11-1 and J usage is TRBJ1-1; D not resolved. V gave up 9 bases and J gave up 5 bases, with 19 bases separating them. Germline lookup yields CDR1 SGHAT and CDR2 FQDESV (reference sequence). The CDR3 is 14 amino acids. The variable domain in full, completed from reference TRBV11-1 and TRBJ1-1, reads EAEVAQSPRYKITEKSQAVAFWCDPISGHATLYWYRQILGQGPELLVQFQDESVVDDSQLPKDRFSAERLKGVDSTLKIQPAELGDSAMYLCASSLLAGETEAFFGQGTRLTVV.

This clonotype occurred a few times. The chain has TRBV25-1 and TRBJ2-3, with 12 bases identical to TRBD2. Unmatched junction bases numbered 6, after V lost 3 bases and J lost 2 bases. Looked up from germline, CDR1 is MGHDK and CDR2 is SYGVNS. The CDR3 totals 17 residues. CDR3 nucleotide sequence: TGTGCCAGCAGTGATCTGACTAGCGGGAGTTTCACAGATACGCAGTATTTT. Translation: CASSDLTSGSFTDTQYF.

Concerning this clonotype: Relative to the germline gene, one junction end is altered; a read error may explain this. The J gene is TRBJ2-7, the V gene TRBV11-3; TRBD2 might be the D (5 bases). Germline CDR1 and CDR2: SGHNT and YENEEA. The CDR3 consists of 14 residues. This chain's CDR3 is CASSSGGQSYEQCF. The CDR3 DNA reads TGTGCCAGCAGCTCCGGAGGCCAGTCCTACGAGCAGTGCTTC.

Concerning this clonotype: Mismatch with germline at one junction end may stem from a read error. The CDR3: CASSLLRSRSGANILTF. The CDR3 nucleotides are TGCGCCAGCAGCTTGCTAAGGAGCAGATCTGGGGCCAACATCCTGACTTTC. The chain employs TRBV5-1 and TRBJ2-6; TRBD1 is a possible D gene (5 bases). Germline lookup yields CDR1 SGHRS and CDR2 YFSETQ. The CDR3 extends over 17 amino acids. Full variable domain (rest looked up from reference TRBV5-1 and TRBJ2-6): KAGVTQTPRYLIKTRGQQVTLSCSPISGHRSVSWYQQTPGQGLQFLFEYFSETQRNKGNFPGRFSGRQFSNSRSEMNVSTLELGDSALYLCASSLLRSRSGANILTFGAGSRLTVL.

This clonotype was counted at least ten times. This sequence joins TRBV20-1 and TRBJ2-7; 11 bases map to TRBD2. CDR1 and CDR2 from the germline V gene are DFQATT and SNEGSKA (reference sequence). V lost 0 bases, J lost 3 bases, and 4 bases stayed unmatched. The CDR3 is 15 residues long. In DNA, the CDR3 is TGCAGTGCTAGAGATTTACTAGCGGGAGTCTACGAGCAGTACTTC. It is translated as CSARDLLAGVYEQYF.

Notes on this clonotype: A read error may explain this, as a much larger clone is one base away. J is TRBJ2-3 and V is TRBV6-2 or TRBV6-3; a possible D gene is TRBD2 (6 bases). Germline CDR1 MNHEY, CDR2 SVGEGT. CDR3 size: 12 residues. The CDR3: CASKGGTDRQYF. Written as DNA, the CDR3 is TGTGCCAGCAAGGGAGGCACAGATAGGCAGTATTTT.

In this sample, this clonotype turned up many times. This chain joins TRBV7-8 and TRBJ2-7; no clear D gene. CDR1 and CDR2 from the germline V gene are SGHVS and FQNEAQ. Trimming shortened V by 5 bases and J by 3 bases, and 20 bases separated the two germline ends. CDR3 size: 16 residues. CDR3 in DNA: TGTGCCAGCAGCCCAGGCCCCGACCTCGCTAACTACGAGCAGTACTTC. Protein product: CASSPGPDLANYEQYF.

About this clonotype: Compared with germline, one end of the junction differs, possibly owing to a read error. V usage is TRBV11-2 and J usage is TRBJ2-5, with 11 bases aligning to TRBD1. The CDR3 loop spans 15 amino acids. CDR1 is SGHAT, CDR2 FQNNGV, per germline. CDR3 in DNA: TGTGCCAGCAGCTCATCAGGGACAGGGGGAGAGACCCAGTATTTC. Its translation: CASSSSGTGGETQYF.

On this clonotype: The final CDR3 position lacks the conserved phenylalanine or tryptophan, pointing to a likely read error. The chain employs TRBV29-1 and TRBJ2-3, with 9 bases fitting TRBD1. Per germline, CDR1 SQVTM and CDR2 ANQGSEA. Unmatched junction bases numbered 8, after V lost 5 bases and J lost 2 bases. The CDR3 has 15 residues. DNA for the CDR3: TGCAGCGTTCGCCCCGGGACAGGGACCACAGATACGCAGTATTAT. Translated, it gives CSVRPGTGTTDTQYY.